The clone carrying this T cell receptor beta chain was counted only a few times. Antigen specificity is unknown. Germline V gene sequence: CDR1 SNHLY, CDR2 FYNNEI. This CDR3 spans 14 amino acids. The V gene end was trimmed by 6 bases and the J gene end by 6 bases; junction bases not matched to a gene: 8. The entry originates in a study of a mutant IDH1 vaccine in newly diagnosed glioma. As for the study in general: Vaccinations were initiated 4-6 weeks following radiotherapy alone, or were given together with temozolomide cycles. Most patients had radiochemotherapy with temozolomide before enrollment; others had one alone.

TCRdb's copy holds only in-frame clones and misses some; the assay was immunoSEQ multiplex PCR. The data show about 28,000 clones, roughly 80% seen once. As to time point: week 23, last vaccination. Vaccine doses each comprised 300 ug of mutant IDH1 20-mer peptide, with topical imiquimod. Each of the donors came in with new WHO grade 3 or 4 astrocytomas that were IDH1-mutant and ATRX-lost. Material: PBMCs, obtained from a glioma patient whose treatment included an IDH1 peptide vaccine. The origin of this receptor is a woman aged 25 to 45 with glioma. The chain is built from TRBV2 and TRBJ1-5, with TRBD1 matching over 7 bases. The CDR3 loop is CASRGGQAGQPQHF. The CDR3 DNA is TGTGCCAGCAGGGGCGGACAGGCGGGTCAGCCCCAGCATTTT.